Reported below is one TCR beta chain. Its target is unknown. The trim removed 10 bases at V and 1 base at J, leaving 14 bases unmatched. Germline V gives CDR1 SNHLY, CDR2 FYNNEI. The CDR3 covers 17 residues. Within the library, unique molecular identifiers were attached to each individual cDNA molecule. In the study's own analysis: Samples had a median of about 95,000 TCRs, ranging about 20,000 to 750,000. In TCRdb, the RACE reads were re-called with MiXCR into one record per CDR3 protein. The V and J calls, along with clone size, are taken from TCRdb and not from the paper's own processing. The repertoire holds 150,000 to 200,000 distinct CDR3 sequences, with 20% to 25% as singletons. This sample was taken from a study of human T cells and chemical hapten exposure. Study-level background: A roughly 2 cm by roughly 2 cm inner upper arm patch received 2% DPC for sensitization.

Described time point: patch test 1, 2 weeks after DPC sensitization. The treatment: therapeutic diphenylcyclopropenone sensitization with weekly scalp DPC. Whole-study findings and limits: DPC sensitization produced no change in TCRs with frequency above 1 in 1000.

The J gene is TRBJ2-4, the V gene TRBV2; 9 bases fit TRBD2. This TCR was recovered from a woman aged 45-65 years with alopecia areata. Some clones in this sample may be carry-over from other donors' samples. This specimen was whole blood, taken in connection with sensitization to the hapten diphenylcyclopropenone (DPC). CDR3 amino acids: CATKKLAGSAAKNIQYF. The CDR3 nucleotides read TGTGCCACCAAGAAGCTAGCGGGATCGGCGGCCAAAAACATTCAGTACTTC.